This entry concerns a single TCR beta chain. The specificity of this receptor is unknown. No clone much larger than this one lies a single base away; base qualities are absent. This sample is drawn from a study of early stage breast cancer tumors (dated by TCRdb to about 2017). About the full investigation: Of the approximately 15 invasive breast tumors, about a dozen were found to be estrogen receptor-positive, progesterone receptor-positive and HER2-negative. The average read coverage per sample was roughly 9.5-fold. About 70% of the 12 ER+/PR+/HER2- tumors were invasive ductal carcinomas, while the other four were invasive lobular carcinomas. Across all samples, around 2.9 million templates representing approximately 1,000,000 unique clonotypes were detected.

Paper-wide results and their limitations: Compared with adjacent normal breast tissue, tumors had approximately 2.5-fold higher T cell density and higher clonality. Analysis by tumor subtype was prevented by the small cohort size. Repertoires from blood and normal breast were more alike than repertoires from blood and tumor, and in about 90% of the 16 patients, comparing each tissue with blood separated tumor from normal. Bulk genomic DNA sequencing of unsorted cells missed chain pairing and functional markers such as CD4, CD8 and FOXP3. Enriched TCRB sequences shared across patients were found to be mostly commonly generated sequences that were unlikely to play an important role in the tumor microenvironment.

V has 3 bases trimmed and J has 0 bases trimmed; junction bases matching no gene number 3. There are 16 amino acids in the CDR3, from cysteine to phenylalanine inclusive. The sequence is cut down to CDR3 DNA, 48 bases in frame from base 1. Taken from the germline V gene (reference sequence), the CDR1 and CDR2 loops are LNHNV and YYDKDF. Dicing about 17-50 mg of tumor tissue typically gave a DNA yield of more than 2.5 ug. The study profiled bulk TCR beta-chain repertoires in matched peripheral blood, tumor and adjacent normal breast tissue taken from about 15 patients with early-stage breast cancer. After resection, tumor tissue identified by eye was cut out and put into prechilled RNAlater. Tumor tissue (about 20-50 mg) was diced and then homogenized with a TissueLyser II in RLTplus buffer containing beta-mercaptoethanol and antifoaming agent. The Qiagen AllPrep DNA/RNA Mini kit was used for genomic DNA extraction.

Each sample was amplified in two independent genomic DNA replicates, using around 550 ng for blood and 1.5 ug for tumor or normal breast. Following the manufacturer's instructions, the ImmunoSeq Intro kit was used to carry out TCRB sequencing on genomic DNA. Multiplex PCR was run for about 30 cycles using proprietary primers and spike-in control sequences for absolute quantification. Single-end 150-bp reads were used to sequence an 87-bp fragment spanning the CDR3 and the flanking V and J genes. Each lane of an Illumina MiSeq using version 3.0 chemistry carried seven multiplexed samples, with two replicates per sample. Per the authors' processing: The vendor's proprietary pipeline processed the raw data and merged both replicates into a single result for each sample. A clonotype was defined as productive rearrangements that share the same V-gene family, CDR3 amino acid sequence and J-gene segment. To compute clonality, the normalized Shannon entropy (Pielou evenness) of TCRB abundances was subtracted from 1. To estimate T cell density, the total number of templates was divided by the input cell count, which was inferred from how much DNA went in. Total repertoire diversity and clonality were estimated with Recon using default parameters. Clonotypes with over 0.1% abundance in tumor and at least 32-fold higher abundance in tumor than in normal breast were defined as tumor-enriched. What TCRdb holds here is the immuneACCESS table cut down to in-frame rearrangements. Part of the clones is not present; checked against another copy, under half of the missing clones reflect an unresolved V gene, and the others are unexplained. The DNA gave D and trimming, while V, J and clone size come from that table. The sample table lists around 25,000 clones, roughly 64% of them with a count of one. 7.5% to 10% of the sample is taken by the ten largest.

The sample consisted of breast tumor tissue. The V gene is TRBV15 and the J gene is TRBJ2-1; TRBD2 lines up with 9 middle nucleotides. The source is a person aged 55-75 years with breast cancer. The bases read TGTGCCACCAGCAGTTATAGCGGGAGCTCCTACAATGAGCAGTTCTTC. Its protein reads: CATSSYSGSSYNEQFF.